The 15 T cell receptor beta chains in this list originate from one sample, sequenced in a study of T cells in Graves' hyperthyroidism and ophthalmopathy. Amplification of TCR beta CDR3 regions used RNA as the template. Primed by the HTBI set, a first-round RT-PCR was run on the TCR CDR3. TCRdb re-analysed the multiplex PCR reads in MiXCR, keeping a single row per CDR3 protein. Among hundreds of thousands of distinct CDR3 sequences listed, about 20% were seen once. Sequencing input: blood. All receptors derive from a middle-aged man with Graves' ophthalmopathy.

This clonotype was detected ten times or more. This CDR3 is CSVGQTPNTEAFF. Written as DNA, the CDR3 is TGCAGCGTTGGACAGACCCCGAACACTGAAGCTTTCTTT. The chain carries TRBV29-1 and TRBJ1-1; D is perhaps TRBD1 (5 bases). The length of the CDR3 is 13 residues. Trimming left V 4 bases short and J 1 base short, with 10 bases between. CDR1 and CDR2 from the germline V gene are SQVTM and ANQGSEA.

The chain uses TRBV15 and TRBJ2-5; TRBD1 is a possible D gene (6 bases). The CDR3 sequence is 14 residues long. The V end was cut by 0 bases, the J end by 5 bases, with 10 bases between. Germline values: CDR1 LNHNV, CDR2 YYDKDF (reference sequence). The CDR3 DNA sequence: TGTGCCACCAGCAGAGACGGTAGGGGGGAGACCCAGTACTTC. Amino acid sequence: CATSRDGRGETQYF.

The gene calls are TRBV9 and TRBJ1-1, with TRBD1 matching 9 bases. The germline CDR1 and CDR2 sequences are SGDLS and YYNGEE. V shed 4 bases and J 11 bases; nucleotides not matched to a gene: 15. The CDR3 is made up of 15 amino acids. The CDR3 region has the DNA TGTGCCAGCAGCCGGAACCGGGGACAGGGTCAAGATGCTTTCTTT. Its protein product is CASSRNRGQGQDAFF.

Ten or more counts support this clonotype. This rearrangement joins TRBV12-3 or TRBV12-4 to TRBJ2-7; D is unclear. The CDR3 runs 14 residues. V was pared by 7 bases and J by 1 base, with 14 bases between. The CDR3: CASKPQLVSYEQYF. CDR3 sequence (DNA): TGTGCCAGCAAGCCCCAGCTAGTTTCCTACGAGCAGTACTTC.

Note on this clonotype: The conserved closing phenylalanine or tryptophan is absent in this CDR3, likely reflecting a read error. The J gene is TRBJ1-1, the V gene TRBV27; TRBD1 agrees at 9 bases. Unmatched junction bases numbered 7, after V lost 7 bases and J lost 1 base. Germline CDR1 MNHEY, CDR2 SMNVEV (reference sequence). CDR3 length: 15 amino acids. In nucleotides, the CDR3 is TGTGCCAGCAACCGTGACAGGGGGGCGAACACTGAAGCTTTCTCT. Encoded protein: CASNRDRGANTEAFS.

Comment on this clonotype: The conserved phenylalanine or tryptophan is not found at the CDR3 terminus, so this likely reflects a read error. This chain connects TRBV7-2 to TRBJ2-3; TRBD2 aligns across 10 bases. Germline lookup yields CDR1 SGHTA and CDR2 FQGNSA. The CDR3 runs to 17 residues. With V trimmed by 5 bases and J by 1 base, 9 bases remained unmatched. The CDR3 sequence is CASSQGGLAGGTDTQYL. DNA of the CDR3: TGTGCCAGCAGCCAAGGCGGGCTAGCGGGGGGCACAGATACGCAGTATCTT.

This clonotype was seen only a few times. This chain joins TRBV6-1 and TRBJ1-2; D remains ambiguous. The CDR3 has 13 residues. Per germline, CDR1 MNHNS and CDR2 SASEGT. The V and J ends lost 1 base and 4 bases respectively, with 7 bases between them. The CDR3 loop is CASSEGGGYGYTF. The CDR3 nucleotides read TGTGCCAGCAGTGAAGGGGGAGGCTATGGCTACACCTTC.

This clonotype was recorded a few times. The CDR3: CASSLGQGTVYEQYF. DNA for the CDR3: TGCGCCAGCAGCTTGGGTCAGGGGACGGTCTACGAGCAGTACTTC. This chain connects TRBV5-1 to TRBJ2-7; possible D gene TRBD1, 6 bases. The CDR3 runs to 15 residues. Trimming pared 0 bases from V and 3 bases from J, leaving 13 bases between. Per the germline V gene, CDR1 is SGHRS and CDR2 is YFSETQ.

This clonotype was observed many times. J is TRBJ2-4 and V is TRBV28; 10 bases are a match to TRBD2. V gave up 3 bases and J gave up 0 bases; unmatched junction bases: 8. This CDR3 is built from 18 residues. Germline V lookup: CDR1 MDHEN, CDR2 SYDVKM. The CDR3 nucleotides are TGTGCCAGCAGTTTTGAGCGGGAGGGACTTCTAGCCAAAAACATTCAGTACTTC. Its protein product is CASSFEREGLLAKNIQYF.

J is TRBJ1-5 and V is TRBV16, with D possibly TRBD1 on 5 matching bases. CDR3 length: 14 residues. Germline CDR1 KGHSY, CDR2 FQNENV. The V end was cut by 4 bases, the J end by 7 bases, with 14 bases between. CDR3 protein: CASSPRGERQPQHF. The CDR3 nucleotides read TGTGCCAGCAGCCCCCGGGGGGAGAGGCAGCCCCAGCATTTT.

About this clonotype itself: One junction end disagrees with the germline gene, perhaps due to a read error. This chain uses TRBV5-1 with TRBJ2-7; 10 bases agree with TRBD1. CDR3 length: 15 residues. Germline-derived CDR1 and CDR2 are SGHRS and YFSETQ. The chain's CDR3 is CASSLRGTGAYEQHF. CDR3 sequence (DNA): TGCGCCAGCAGCTTGCGCGGGACAGGGGCATACGAGCAGCACTTC.

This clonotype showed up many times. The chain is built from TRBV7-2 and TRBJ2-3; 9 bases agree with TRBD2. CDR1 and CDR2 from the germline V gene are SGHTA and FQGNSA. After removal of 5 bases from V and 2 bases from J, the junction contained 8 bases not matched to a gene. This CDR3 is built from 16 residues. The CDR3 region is CASSPVAGVITDTQYF. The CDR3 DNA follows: TGTGCCAGCAGCCCCGTAGCGGGGGTCATCACAGATACGCAGTATTTT.

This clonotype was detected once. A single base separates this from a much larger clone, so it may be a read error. CDR3 sequence: CASRQVLAGGGSYEQYF. For the CDR3, the DNA is TGTGCCAGCAGGCAGGTTCTAGCGGGAGGAGGATCCTACGAGCAGTACTTC. This chain connects TRBV27 to TRBJ2-7, with TRBD2 matching over 11 bases. The J segment lost 1 base and the V segment lost 6 bases, leaving 11 bases of the junction unmatched. Germline lookup yields CDR1 MNHEY and CDR2 SMNVEV (reference sequence). This CDR3 region has 17 residues.

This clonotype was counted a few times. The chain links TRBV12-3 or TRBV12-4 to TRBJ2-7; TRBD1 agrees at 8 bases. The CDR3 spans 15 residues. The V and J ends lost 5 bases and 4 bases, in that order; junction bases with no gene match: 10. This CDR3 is CASSPGVRGLYEQYF. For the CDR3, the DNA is TGTGCCAGCAGTCCAGGGGTCAGGGGGCTTTACGAGCAGTACTTC.

The CDR3 DNA reads TGTGCCAGCAGCGCAGGACTAGCGGGATGGTCAGATACGCAGTATTTT. Protein product: CASSAGLAGWSDTQYF. This sequence joins TRBV9 and TRBJ2-3, with TRBD2 identical over 12 bases. CDR1 and CDR2 from the germline V gene are SGDLS and YYNGEE. The CDR3 consists of 16 residues. V trimming: 3 bases; J trimming: 4 bases; junction bases outside the gene matches: 6.